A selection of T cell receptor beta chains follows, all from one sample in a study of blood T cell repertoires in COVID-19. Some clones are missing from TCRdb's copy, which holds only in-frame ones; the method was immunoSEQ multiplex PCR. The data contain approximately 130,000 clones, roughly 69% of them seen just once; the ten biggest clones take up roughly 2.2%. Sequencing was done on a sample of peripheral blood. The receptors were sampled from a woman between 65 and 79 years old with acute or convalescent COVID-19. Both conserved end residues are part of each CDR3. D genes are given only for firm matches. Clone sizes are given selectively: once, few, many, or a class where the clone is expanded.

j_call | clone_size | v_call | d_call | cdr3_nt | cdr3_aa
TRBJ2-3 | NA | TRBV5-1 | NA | TGCGCCAGCAGCTTGGTAGAGAACACAGATACGCAGTATTTT | CASSLVENTDTQYF
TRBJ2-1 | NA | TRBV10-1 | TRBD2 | TGCGCCAGCAGTGAGTTCGGGGGGACTAGCGGGAGAAAGTTCTTC | CASSEFGGTSGRKFF
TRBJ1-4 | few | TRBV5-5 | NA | TGTGCCAGCAGCTTGGTGGGGGCGGCTAATGAAAAACTGTTTTTT | CASSLVGAANEKLFF
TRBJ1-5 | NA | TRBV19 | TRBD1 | TGTGCCAGTAGTCCTATACAGGGGGCTAAGAATGGCAATCAGCCCCAGCATTTT | CASSPIQGAKNGNQPQHF
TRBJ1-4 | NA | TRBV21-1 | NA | TGTGCCAGCAAATCAGGGGAGGGAGATTCAACTAATGAAAAACTGTTTTTT | CASKSGEGDSTNEKLFF
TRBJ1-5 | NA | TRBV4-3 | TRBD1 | TGCGCCAGCAGCCAATACTTAACCGGGACAGGGAGCGAACAGCCCCAGCATTTT | CASSQYLTGTGSEQPQHF
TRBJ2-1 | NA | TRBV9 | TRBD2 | TGTGCCAGCAGCGTCCGGGACTACCACTACAATGAGCAGTTCTTC | CASSVRDYHYNEQFF
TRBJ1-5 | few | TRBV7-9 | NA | TGTGCCAGCAGCGTCGACAGTGATCAGCCCCAGCATTTT | CASSVDSDQPQHF
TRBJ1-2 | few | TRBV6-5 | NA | TGTGCCAGCAGTTACGCGTCAGGGGCGCGAAATGGCTACACCTTC | CASSYASGARNGYTF
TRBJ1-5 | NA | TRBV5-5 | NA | TGTGCCAGCAGCTTGATAGGGGTTGACAATCAGCCCCAGCATTTT | CASSLIGVDNQPQHF
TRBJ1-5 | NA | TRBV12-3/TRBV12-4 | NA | TGTGCCAGCACCTATTCAGGGGACCAGCCCCAGCATTTT | CASTYSGDQPQHF
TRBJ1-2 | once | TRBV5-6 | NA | TGTGCCAGCACCCAACCGACAGGCGCGGTAAATGGCTACACCTTC | CASTQPTGAVNGYTF
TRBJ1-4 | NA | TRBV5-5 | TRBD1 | TGTGCCAGCAGCTCCCCGGGACAGGTGATGAATGAAAAACTGTTTTTT | CASSSPGQVMNEKLFF
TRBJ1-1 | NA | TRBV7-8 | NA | TGTGCCAGCAGCTTAGTCTCGGGAAACACTGAAGCTTTCTTT | CASSLVSGNTEAFF
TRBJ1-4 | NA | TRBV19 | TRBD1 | TGTGCCAGTAGCCCCGGGACAGGGCGAGAAAAACTGTTTTTT | CASSPGTGREKLFF
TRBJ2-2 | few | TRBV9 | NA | TGTGCCAGCAGCGTAGCAGATCCGAACACCGGGGAGCTGTTTTTT | CASSVADPNTGELFF
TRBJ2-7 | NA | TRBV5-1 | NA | TGCGCCAGCAGCTTGACGACTTTAGACCCTGAGCAGTACTTC | CASSLTTLDPEQYF
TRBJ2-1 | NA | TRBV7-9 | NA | TGTGCCAGCAAGCCCTACAATGAGCAGTTCTTC | CASKPYNEQFF
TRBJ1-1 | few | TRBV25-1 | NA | TGTGCCAGCAGTGAGCCGATCGGTGGGGCGAACACTGAAGCTTTCTTT | CASSEPIGGANTEAFF
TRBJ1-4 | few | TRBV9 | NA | TGTGCCAGCAGCCCCAGTCCAGGAGGAGGTGAAAAACTGTTTTTT | CASSPSPGGGEKLFF
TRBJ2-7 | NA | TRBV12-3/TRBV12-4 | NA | TGTGCCAGCAGTCCTACTAGTTACGAGCAGTACTTC | CASSPTSYEQYF
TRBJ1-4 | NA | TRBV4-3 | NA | TGCGCCAGCAGCCAAGATCGATCGGGGGAGGTGAATAATGAAAAACTGTTTTTT | CASSQDRSGEVNNEKLFF
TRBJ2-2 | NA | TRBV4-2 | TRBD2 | TGTGCCAGCAGCCAAGATCTAAGCGGGAGGGCCGGGGAGCTGTTTTTT | CASSQDLSGRAGELFF
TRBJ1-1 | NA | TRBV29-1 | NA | TGCAGCGTTGGTACAGGGTTGGCCAGCACTGAAGCTTTCTTT | CSVGTGLASTEAFF
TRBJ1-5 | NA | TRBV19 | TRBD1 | TGTGCCAGTAAGGGACAGGGCGTTAGTCCCAATCAGCCCCAGCATTTT | CASKGQGVSPNQPQHF
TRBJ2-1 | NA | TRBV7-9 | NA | TGTGCCAGCAGCCCCCCGAGGAGTGAGCAGTTCTTC | CASSPPRSEQFF
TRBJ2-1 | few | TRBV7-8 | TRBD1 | TGTGCCAGCAGCATCGACAGGGATGTCCAGTTCTTC | CASSIDRDVQFF
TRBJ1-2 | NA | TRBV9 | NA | TGTGCCAGCAGCGTAGAGCAGGGCCTCTATGGCTACACCTTC | CASSVEQGLYGYTF
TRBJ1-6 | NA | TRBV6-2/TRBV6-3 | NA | TGTGCCAGCAGTCCCGGGGTGTATAATTCACCCCTCCACTTT | CASSPGVYNSPLHF
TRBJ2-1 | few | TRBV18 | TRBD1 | TGTGCCAGCTCAGCGACCGGGACAGGGGTGGGCGAGCAGTTCTTC | CASSATGTGVGEQFF
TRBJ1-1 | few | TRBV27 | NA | TGTGCCAGCAGACCGAGGAGCCCTATAATGAACACTGAAGCTTTCTTT | CASRPRSPIMNTEAFF
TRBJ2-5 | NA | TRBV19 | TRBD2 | TGTGCCAGCAGCGGGGGTGCTCGAGAGACCCAGTACTTC | CASSGGARETQYF
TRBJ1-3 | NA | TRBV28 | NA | TGTGCCAGCAGTCCGCACCGGAGAGATTCTGGAAACACCATATATTTT | CASSPHRRDSGNTIYF
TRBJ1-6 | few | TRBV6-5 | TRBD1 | TGTGCCAGCAGTTACTTAACAGGGGGCGGTAATTCACCCCTCCACTTT | CASSYLTGGGNSPLHF
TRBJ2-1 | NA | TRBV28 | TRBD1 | TGTGCCAGCAGCTCACCCGAAAAGACAGGGGGCCTTGAGCAGTTCTTC | CASSSPEKTGGLEQFF
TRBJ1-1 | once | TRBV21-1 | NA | TGTGCGGGGACACACACTGAAGCTTTCTTT | CAGTHTEAFF
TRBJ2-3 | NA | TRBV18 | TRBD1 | TGTGCCAGCTCACCGGGACAGGGGGCGTTGTTAGATACGCAGTATTTT | CASSPGQGALLDTQYF
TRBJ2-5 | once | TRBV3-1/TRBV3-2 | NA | TGTGCCAGCAGCCAAGATCGTGAGACCCAGTACTTC | CASSQDRETQYF
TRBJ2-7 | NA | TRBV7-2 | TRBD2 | TGTGCCAGCAGCCCCCTAGCGGGGGACTACAGCGAGCAGTACTTC | CASSPLAGDYSEQYF
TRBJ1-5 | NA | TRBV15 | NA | TGTGCCACCAGTGGAGCATATAGCAATCAGCCCCAGCATTTT | CATSGAYSNQPQHF
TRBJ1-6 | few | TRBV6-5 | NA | TGTGCCAGCAGTTACTCGTGGCAGGGTCGGGCACCCCTCCACTTT | CASSYSWQGRAPLHF
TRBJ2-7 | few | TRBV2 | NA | TGTGCCAGCAGTGGGCACCCAGGCTCCTACGAGCAGTACTTC | CASSGHPGSYEQYF
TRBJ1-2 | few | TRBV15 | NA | TGTGCCACCAGCAGAGATACAGGCAACTATGGCTACACCTTC | CATSRDTGNYGYTF
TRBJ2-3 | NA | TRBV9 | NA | TGTGCCAGCAGCCCCCGGACAGATCCAGATACGCAGTATTTT | CASSPRTDPDTQYF
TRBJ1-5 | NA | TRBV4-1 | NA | TGCGCCAGCAGCCAAGAGCAGGGCTTCAATCAGCCCCAGCATTTT | CASSQEQGFNQPQHF
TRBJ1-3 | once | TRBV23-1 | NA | TGCGCCAGCAGTCAATCAATATCCGTTCCTTATGGAAACACCATATATTTT | CASSQSISVPYGNTIYF
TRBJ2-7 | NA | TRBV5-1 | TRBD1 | TGCGCCAGCAGCCCGCCGGACAGGGGCGCCGAGCAGTACTTC | CASSPPDRGAEQYF
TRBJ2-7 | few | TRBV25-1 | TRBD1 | TGTGCCAGCAGTGGGACAGGGGAGCTCTACGAGCAGTACTTC | CASSGTGELYEQYF
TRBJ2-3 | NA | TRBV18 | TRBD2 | TGTGCCAGCTCGCCCGCGGAGCGGGGGGGTAGCACAGATACGCAGTATTTT | CASSPAERGGSTDTQYF
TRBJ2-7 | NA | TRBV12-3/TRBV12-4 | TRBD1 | TGTGCCAGCAGTGGGACAGTTAACGAGCAGTACTTC | CASSGTVNEQYF
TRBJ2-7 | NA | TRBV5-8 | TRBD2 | TGTGCCAGCAGCTTGGGGGGACTAGCGGGGCCCTACGAGCAGTACTTC | CASSLGGLAGPYEQYF